This T cell receptor (beta chain) was profiled in a study of blood T cells in healthy people across ages. Whole-study results and caveats: Whereas aged donors had fewer naive CD4+ cells, long-lived donors had more of them and higher diversity. TCR beta diversity correlated strongly with naive T cell percentage.

Healthy Caucasian individuals from Russia aged about 6 to 90 served as donors. Then a second PCR, running roughly 6 to 11 cycles, was carried out with a sample-barcoded 5' primer and a J-beta primer mix. MiXCR, applied by TCRdb to the 5' RACE reads, yields one record per CDR3 protein. The sample carries about 780,000 distinct CDR3 sequences, around 68% recorded once. With respect to this clonotype: Its antigen remains unidentified.

V lost 1 base to trimming and J lost 4 bases; unmatched junction nucleotides: 6. This CDR3 has 15 residues. Germline V gene lookup returns CDR1 LGHNA and CDR2 YNFKEQ. This TCR was recovered from a young man in good health. Material for sequencing was blood. The J gene is TRBJ2-5, the V gene TRBV4-2; 7 positions match TRBD1. The CDR3: CASSQGPTGTETQYF. CDR3 coding DNA: TGTGCCAGCAGCCAAGGACCGACAGGGACAGAGACCCAGTACTTC.